Included here is one T cell receptor (beta chain) sequence, with context. A much larger clone differs from this one at a single base, so this may be a read error. Both RNA and DNA were isolated together from roughly 20-30 mg of bulk tissue that had not been sorted. The input was 400 to 500 ng total RNA; TCR beta cDNA was made from it with a constant-region primer. For TCR beta, libraries were produced by three nested multiplex PCR rounds using slightly modified ARM-PCR. For approximately 11 cycles apiece, the opening two PCR rounds ran with TRBV1-TRBV30 forward primers and a C-beta reverse primer. TCRdb re-called the multiplex PCR reads with MiXCR, one entry per CDR3 protein. This sample carries more than 50,000 distinct CDR3 sequences, over 70% of them seen once, and the ten largest clones take about 25%. The data were taken from a study of tumor-infiltrating lymphocytes in primary liver carcinoma.

The V and J ends lost 10 bases and 3 bases, in that order; junction bases with no gene match: 20. The CDR3 has 17 residues. In germline, CDR1 is MDHEN, CDR2 SYDVKM. This TCR was sampled from a man in his forties with primary liver carcinoma and hepatitis B virus infection. The chain joins TRBV28 to TRBJ2-7; 8 bases align to TRBD2. Material for sequencing was liver tumor tissue from sampling region 2. Specified subset: tumor region T2, inferior pole. CDR3 sequence reads: CATESRQAGVLYYEQYF. The CDR3 nucleotides read TGTGCCACCGAGTCCCGACAAGCGGGAGTCCTCTACTACGAGCAGTACTTC.